This T cell receptor (beta chain) was recorded in a study of blood T cell repertoires in COVID-19. As for the study in general: Some COVID-19 samples were acute and others convalescent; all came from the United States, Italy and Spain. From T cells, B-cell-depleted T cells, or PBMCs came the material, which was cDNA or gDNA.

V lost 6 bases and J lost 0, with 11 bases in between. The CDR3 is made up of 14 amino acids. Germline V CDR1 and CDR2: MDHEN, SYDVKM. Study processing details: Nucleated cell counts were estimated from reference gene primer amplification. TCRdb's copy holds only in-frame clones and misses some; the assay was immunoSEQ multiplex PCR. The V and J calls and the clone size are those of that table, but D and trimming were determined from the DNA. The sample has roughly 250,000 clones, approximately 83% seen once. The TCR sequence derives from a woman older than 75 with acute or convalescent COVID-19. The sample consisted of peripheral blood. V is TRBV28 and J is TRBJ1-1; D perhaps matches TRBD1 (6 bases). The DNA for the CDR3 is TGTGCCAGCAGACAGGACAGAGTGAACACTGAAGCTTTCTTT. This translates into CASRQDRVNTEAFF.